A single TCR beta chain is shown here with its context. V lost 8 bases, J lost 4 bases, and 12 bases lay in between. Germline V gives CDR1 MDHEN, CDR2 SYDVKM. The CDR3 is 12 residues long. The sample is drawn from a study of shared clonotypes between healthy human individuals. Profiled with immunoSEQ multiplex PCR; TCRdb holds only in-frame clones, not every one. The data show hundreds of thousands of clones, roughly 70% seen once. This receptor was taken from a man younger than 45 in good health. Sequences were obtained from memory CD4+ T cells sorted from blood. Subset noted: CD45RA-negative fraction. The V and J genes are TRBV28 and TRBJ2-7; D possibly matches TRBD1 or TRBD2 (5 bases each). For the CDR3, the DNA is TGTGCCAGCTCGGAAGGGGAGTACGAGCAGTACTTC. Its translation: CASSEGEYEQYF. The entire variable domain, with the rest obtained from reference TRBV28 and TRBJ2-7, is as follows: DVKVTQSSRYLVKRTGEKVFLECVQDMDHENMFWYRQDPGLGLRLIYFSYDVKMKEKGDIPEGYSVSREKKERFSLILESASTNQTSMYLCASSEGEYEQYFGPGTRLTVT.